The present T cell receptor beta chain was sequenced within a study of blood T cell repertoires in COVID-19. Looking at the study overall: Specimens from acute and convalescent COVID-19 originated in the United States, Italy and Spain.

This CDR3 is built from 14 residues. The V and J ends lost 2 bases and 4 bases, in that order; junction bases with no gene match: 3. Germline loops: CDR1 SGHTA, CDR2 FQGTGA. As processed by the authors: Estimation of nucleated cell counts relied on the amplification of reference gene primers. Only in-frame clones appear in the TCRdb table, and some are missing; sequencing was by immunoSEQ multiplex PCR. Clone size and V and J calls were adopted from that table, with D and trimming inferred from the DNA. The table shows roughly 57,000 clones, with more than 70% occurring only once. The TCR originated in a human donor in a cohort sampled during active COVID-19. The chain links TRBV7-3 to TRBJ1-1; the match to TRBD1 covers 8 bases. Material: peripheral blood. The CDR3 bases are TGTGCCAGCAGCTTAGACAGGGGCAGCACTGAAGCTTTCTTT. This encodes CASSLDRGSTEAFF. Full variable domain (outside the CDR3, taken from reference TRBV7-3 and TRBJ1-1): GAGVSQTPSNKVTEKGKYVELRCDPISGHTALYWYRQSLGQGPEFLIYFQGTGAADDSGLPNDRFFAVRPEGSVSTLKIQRTERGDSAVYLCASSLDRGSTEAFFGQGTRLTVV.